This entry lists 22 T cell receptor beta chains sequenced from one sample in a study of T cells in Graves' hyperthyroidism and ophthalmopathy. It was RNA transcripts that yielded the amplified TCR beta CDR3 regions. HTBI primers were employed in a first-round RT-PCR of the TCR CDR3. MiXCR, run by TCRdb on the multiplex PCR reads, gives a single entry per CDR3 protein. The table lists about 500,000 distinct CDR3 sequences, approximately 15% of them singletons. The sequenced material came from blood. These receptor sequences come from a woman between 18 and 29 years old with Graves' hyperthyroidism.

This clonotype appeared many times. This chain connects TRBV11-2 to TRBJ1-6; D possibly corresponds to TRBD1 (6 bases). CDR1 is SGHAT, CDR2 FQNNGV, per germline. V dropped 0 bases and J dropped 10 bases, with 16 bases sitting between them. The CDR3 is made up of 16 amino acids. CDR3 region: CASSLEGGLGGSPLHF. In DNA, the CDR3 is TGTGCCAGCAGCTTAGAAGGGGGTTTGGGGGGATCACCCCTCCACTTT.

This clonotype was detected only a few times. This sequence joins TRBV30 and TRBJ2-1, with 7 bases lining up with TRBD2. CDR3 length: 14 residues. With V trimmed by 4 bases and J by 4 bases, 7 bases remained unmatched. From germline, CDR1 is GTSNPN and CDR2 SVGIG (reference sequence). Written as DNA, the CDR3 is TGTGCCTGGAAGTGGCTAGCGGAATACAATGAGCAGTTCTTC. This codes for CAWKWLAEYNEQFF.

This chain connects TRBV29-1 to TRBJ2-6, with 7 bases matching TRBD1. With 7 bases clipped from V and 0 bases from J, the junction kept 3 bases outside the gene matches. The germline CDR1 and CDR2 sequences are SQVTM and ANQGSEA. There are 14 residues in the CDR3. This CDR3 reads CSAGDSSGANVLTF. The CDR3 bases are TGCAGCGCCGGGGACAGCTCTGGGGCCAACGTCCTGACTTTC.

This clonotype appeared many times. The V and J genes are TRBV11-1 and TRBJ2-1, with TRBD1 matching over 7 bases. V shed 7 bases, J shed 8 bases, and the junction held 5 bases outside the gene matches. CDR3 length: 12 amino acids. CDR1 SGHAT and CDR2 FQDESV come from the germline V gene (reference sequence). Written as DNA, the CDR3 is TGTGCCAGCAACCTCCAGGGGGATGAGCAGTTCTTC. It codes for CASNLQGDEQFF.

This clonotype was seen at least ten times. V and J are TRBV11-2 and TRBJ1-1; no clear D gene. CDR1 and CDR2 (germline): SGHAT, FQNNGV. V lost 4 bases, J lost 1 base, and 7 bases lay in between. The CDR3 consists of 13 residues. The CDR3 DNA sequence: TGTGCCAGCAGCTGGGAGGCGAACACTGAAGCTTTCTTT. Its protein is CASSWEANTEAFF.

This clonotype was seen at least ten times. The chain carries TRBV5-6 and TRBJ2-7, with D perhaps matching TRBD1 or TRBD2 (5 bases each). Per germline, CDR1 SGHDT and CDR2 YYEEEE. Trimming removed 4 bases at V and 7 bases at J, with 18 bases between. CDR3 length: 14 amino acids. In nucleotides, the CDR3 is TGTGCCAGCAGCCATTGGGGGTCGCAAGAAGAGCAGTACGTC. This gives the protein CASSHWGSQEEQYV.

This clonotype appeared many times. This chain links TRBV13 with TRBJ1-1, with D uncertain. The length of the CDR3 is 13 residues. V lost 6 bases and J lost 7, with 15 bases in between. In germline, CDR1 is PRHDT, CDR2 FYEKMQ (reference sequence). The CDR3 region has the DNA TGTGCCAGCAGACTGATCCCCTTGGGTGAAGCTTTCTTT. The encoded protein is CASRLIPLGEAFF.

This clonotype was counted between two and nine times. This chain connects TRBV5-1 to TRBJ2-3; possibly TRBD2 for D (5 bases). Trimming pared 0 bases from V and 2 bases from J, leaving 10 bases between. The CDR3 runs 15 residues. Germline loops: CDR1 SGHRS, CDR2 YFSETQ. The CDR3 spells CASSLEGGFTDTQYF. The DNA for the CDR3 is TGCGCCAGCAGCTTGGAGGGCGGGTTCACAGATACGCAGTATTTT.

This clonotype appeared many times. The chain has TRBV12-3 or TRBV12-4 and TRBJ2-1, with D possibly matching TRBD2 (6 bases). The CDR3 consists of 16 residues. Trimming removed 3 bases from V and 4 bases from J, with 16 bases in between. The CDR3 nucleotides are TGTGCCAGCAGTTTGATAGCGACTAGGGGATACAATGAGCAGTTCTTC. Its protein product is CASSLIATRGYNEQFF.

This clonotype was observed many times. CDR3 sequence reads: CASSLRTSGYLSGANVLTF. As DNA, the CDR3 is TGTGCCAGCAGCTTACGGACTAGCGGGTACCTGTCTGGGGCCAACGTCCTGACTTTC. This chain connects TRBV7-8 to TRBJ2-6; 11 nucleotides agree with TRBD2. Germline trimming cut 2 bases from V and 1 base from J; bases unmatched to any gene: 7. Germline CDR1 reads SGHVS; CDR2 reads FQNEAQ. The CDR3 length is 19 residues. Filled out from reference TRBV7-8 and TRBJ2-6, the complete variable domain reads GAGVSQSPRYKVAKRGQDVALRCDPISGHVSLFWYQQALGQGPEFLTYFQNEAQLDKSGLPSDRFFAERPEGSVSTLKIQRTQQEDSAVYLCASSLRTSGYLSGANVLTFGAGSRLTVL.

At least ten counts were recorded for this clonotype. The V gene is TRBV27, the J gene TRBJ2-5, with TRBD1 as a possible D gene (5 bases). V was pared by 0 bases and J by 5 bases, with 13 bases between. The CDR3 is 15 amino acids. Germline V gives CDR1 MNHEY, CDR2 SMNVEV (reference sequence). As DNA, the CDR3 is TGTGCCAGCAGTTTATCCAGGGTCATGTTCGAGACCCAGTACTTC. This translates into CASSLSRVMFETQYF.

This clonotype is judged medium-sized. V gene TRBV12-3 or TRBV12-4 combines with J gene TRBJ2-7, with a weak D call TRBD1 (5 bases). V lost 3 bases, J lost 6 bases, and 9 bases lay in between. The CDR3 spans 12 residues. CDR3 nucleotides: TGTGCCAGCAGTTTCCCCAGGGCCGAGCAGTACTTC. Translated, it gives CASSFPRAEQYF.

This clonotype has more than one count but fewer than ten. DNA of the CDR3: TGTGCCAGCAGCCCACGAATTAGGACAGGGAAGAGCGAGCAGTACTTC. It yields the protein CASSPRIRTGKSEQYF. The rearrangement links TRBV7-2 to TRBJ2-7, with 8 bases that match TRBD1. J gave up 6 bases and V 5 bases, and 15 bases lay outside the gene matches. The length of the CDR3 is 16 residues. Per the germline V gene, CDR1 is SGHTA and CDR2 is FQGNSA.

This chain connects TRBV7-2 to TRBJ2-7; 7 bases fit TRBD2. The CDR3 has 15 amino acids. Trimming at V came to 5 bases and at J to 0 bases, leaving 7 bases not matched to a gene. In germline, CDR1 is SGHTA, CDR2 FQGNSA. The CDR3 DNA is TGTACCAGCAGCCCTCGGGCGGGAGTCTCCTACGAGCAGTACTTC. Translation gives CTSSPRAGVSYEQYF.

This clonotype was seen at least ten times. The V gene is TRBV6-2 or TRBV6-3, the J gene TRBJ1-5, with a possible D match to TRBD1 (6 bases). V was clipped by 6 bases and J by 5 bases, with 20 bases between them. The CDR3 covers 16 residues. The germline gives CDR1 MNHEY, CDR2 SVGEGT. The CDR3 loop is CASSPRHRAADQPQHF. CDR3 bases: TGTGCCAGCAGCCCCCGCCACAGGGCGGCGGATCAGCCCCAGCATTTT.

This clonotype showed up many times. The rearrangement joins TRBV20-1 to TRBJ2-5; 7 bases match TRBD1. V dropped 2 bases and J dropped 1; count of bases not matched to a gene: 7. Germline-derived CDR1 and CDR2 are DFQATT and SNEGSKA (reference sequence). The CDR3 has 15 residues. The CDR3 sequence is CSARRDRRAQETQYF. CDR3 sequence (DNA): TGCAGTGCTAGACGGGACAGAAGGGCCCAAGAGACCCAGTACTTC.

This clonotype was counted ten times or more. The chain joins TRBV6-1 to TRBJ1-6; D is uncertain. The V end lost 5 bases, the J end lost 6 bases, and 17 bases lay between the germline ends. Germline CDR1 is MNHNS and CDR2 is SASEGT. The CDR3 contains 16 residues. The CDR3 coding sequence is TGTGCCAGCAGTCCCGATCCGGGATTCCTTAATTCACCCCTCCACTTT. It yields the protein CASSPDPGFLNSPLHF.

This clonotype was detected a few times. The V and J genes are TRBV5-1 and TRBJ2-7; D call uncertain. Germline loops: CDR1 SGHRS, CDR2 YFSETQ. The CDR3 has 14 amino acids. V was cut by 0 bases and J by 3 bases, with 10 bases left in between. CDR3 protein: CASSLGDLGYEQYV. For the CDR3, the DNA is TGCGCCAGCAGCTTGGGGGATCTTGGCTACGAGCAGTACGTC.

This clonotype occurred many times. The chain recombines TRBV27 with TRBJ2-3; 9 nucleotides line up with TRBD1. The length of the CDR3 is 16 residues. The germline gives CDR1 MNHEY, CDR2 SMNVEV (reference sequence). Trimming at V came to 2 bases and at J to 3 bases, leaving 6 bases not matched to a gene. This CDR3 reads CASSLLATGGTDTQYF. CDR3 coding DNA: TGTGCCAGCAGTTTACTCGCGACAGGGGGGACAGATACGCAGTATTTT.

The V gene is TRBV7-9, the J gene TRBJ2-1; 11 bases are shared with TRBD1. CDR1 is SEHNR and CDR2 is FQNEAQ in the germline V gene (reference sequence). This CDR3 has 15 residues. With V trimmed by 3 bases and J by 6 bases, 4 bases remained unmatched. The CDR3: CASSFRDRGANEQFF. Written as DNA, the CDR3 is TGTGCCAGCAGCTTCCGGGACAGGGGGGCCAATGAGCAGTTCTTC.

A note on this clonotype: Possible read error: a much larger clone is one base away. V is TRBV6-1 and J is TRBJ1-2; possible D gene TRBD1, 5 bases. This CDR3 region has 15 residues. CDR1 is MNHNS, CDR2 SASEGT, per germline. The CDR3 nucleotides read TGTGCCGGCAGTGCGCTCCCCAGGGACTCCTATGGCTACACCTTC. Protein: CAGSALPRDSYGYTF.

This clonotype was observed many times. This rearrangement joins TRBV12-3 or TRBV12-4 to TRBJ1-1; D unresolved. The V gene lost 6 bases and the J gene lost 10 bases, with 15 bases spanning the gap. The CDR3 spans 12 residues. CDR3: CASREGILGAFF. CDR3 nucleotides: TGTGCCAGCAGGGAGGGTATATTGGGAGCTTTCTTT.